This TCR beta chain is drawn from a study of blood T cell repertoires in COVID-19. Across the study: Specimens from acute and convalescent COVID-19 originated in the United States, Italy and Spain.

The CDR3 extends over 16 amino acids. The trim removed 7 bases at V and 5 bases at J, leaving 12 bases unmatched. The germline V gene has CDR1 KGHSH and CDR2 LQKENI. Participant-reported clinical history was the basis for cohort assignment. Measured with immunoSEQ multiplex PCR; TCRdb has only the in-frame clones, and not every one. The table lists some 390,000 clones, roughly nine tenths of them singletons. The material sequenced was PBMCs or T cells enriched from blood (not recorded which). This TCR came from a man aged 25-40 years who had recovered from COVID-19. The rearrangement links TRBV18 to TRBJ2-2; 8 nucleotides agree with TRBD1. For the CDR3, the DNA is TGTGCCAGCTATTCGGGCCGACAGGGGTCGACCGGGGAGCTGTTTTTT. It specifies CASYSGRQGSTGELFF.